This TCR beta chain emerged from a study of cytomegalovirus exposure and HLA in healthy donors. Findings of the study overall: Serostatus for CMV was the only available immune exposure information.

On this clone: Its antigen is still unknown.

The donors (healthy individuals) were bone marrow donors. Trimming at V came to 3 bases and at J to 6 bases, leaving 12 bases not matched to a gene. Germline V gene lookup returns CDR1 SGHVS and CDR2 FQNEAQ. The CDR3 has 16 amino acids. This PCR relied on a set of 60 Vbeta primers and 13 Jbeta primers. Assay: immunoSEQ multiplex PCR; the TCRdb copy retains only in-frame clones and omits some. The table lists tens of thousands of clones, more than 75% of them singletons. This sequence originates from a man younger than 30 in good health and CMV-seronegative. The chain uses TRBV7-8 and TRBJ2-3; 7 bases align to TRBD2. The material sequenced was PBMCs. CDR3 coding DNA: TGTGCCAGCAGCTTCCTTACCGAGACTAGCTACGATACGCAGTATTTT. This encodes CASSFLTETSYDTQYF. Full variable domain (remainder filled in from reference TRBV7-8 and TRBJ2-3): GAGVSQSPRYKVAKRGQDVALRCDPISGHVSLFWYQQALGQGPEFLTYFQNEAQLDKSGLPSDRFFAERPEGSVSTLKIQRTQQEDSAVYLCASSFLTETSYDTQYFGPGTRLTVL.